This paragraph reports one T cell receptor (beta chain). No antigen is known for it. Per germline, CDR1 MDHEN and CDR2 SYDVKM. Unmatched junction bases numbered 15, after V lost 3 bases and J lost 8 bases. The CDR3 runs to 17 residues. PCR used 60 Vbeta primers and 13 Jbeta primers. Profiled with immunoSEQ multiplex PCR; TCRdb holds only in-frame clones, not every one. The sample lists 200,000 to 250,000 clones, approximately 80% occurring once. The sample is drawn from a study of cytomegalovirus exposure and HLA in healthy donors. General study points: TCR beta sequences reportedly predicted most subjects' HLA-A and HLA-B alleles accurately. Previously analyzed data showed that most TCR beta V segments were productive at a frequency of about 90% or about 30%. Later, an analysis showed that TCR beta chains associated with HLA were more clonally expanded than others that were equally common.

This chain connects TRBV28 to TRBJ2-1; TRBD1 agrees at 8 bases. This clonotype was sampled from a girl aged 10-17 years in good health and CMV-seronegative. Sequenced: PBMCs. As DNA, the CDR3 is TGTGCCAGCAGTTTCCAACCGACAGGGGTACCCCTAGATGAGCAGTTCTTC. Encoded protein: CASSFQPTGVPLDEQFF.